This T cell receptor beta chain appears in the sequencing data of a study of blood T cell repertoires in COVID-19. About the study: Researchers got acute and convalescent COVID-19 samples from the United States, Italy and Spain.

V lost 2 bases and J 3 bases, leaving 8 bases between the germline ends. This CDR3 has 13 residues. Germline assignment: CDR1 SGHKS and CDR2 YYEKEE (reference sequence). Authors' methods: Scientists estimated how many nucleated cells there were by amplifying reference gene primers. Using immunoSEQ multiplex PCR, the repertoire was profiled, and TCRdb retains in-frame clones only, with some absent. The V and J calls and clone size come from that table; D and trimming were worked out from the DNA. In the table there are approximately 200,000 clones, less than 90% of which are singletons. Sequencing input: PBMCs or T cells enriched from blood (not recorded which). This clonotype originated in a woman under 40 who had been exposed to COVID-19. The chain combines TRBV5-5 with TRBJ1-1; D is possibly TRBD1 (5 bases). The CDR3 DNA sequence: TGTGCCAGCAGCTTATCAGGGCACACTGAAGCTTTCTTT. It codes for CASSLSGHTEAFF. Supplemented by reference TRBV5-5 and TRBJ1-1, the full variable domain reads DAGVTQSPTHLIKTRGQQVTLRCSPISGHKSVSWYQQVLGQGPQFIFQYYEKEERGRGNFPDRFSARQFPNYSSELNVNALLLGDSALYLCASSLSGHTEAFFGQGTRLTVV.